A single sample is the source of the 27 T cell receptor beta chains below, sequenced in a study of T cell responses to AZD1222 COVID-19 vaccine. TCRdb's table, derived via immunoSEQ multiplex PCR, lists solely in-frame clones and lacks some. The repertoire holds about 100,000 clones, with approximately 87% as singletons. The sequencing here drew on peripheral blood, taken on day 0 of AZD1222 vaccination. All receptors derive from an adult in good health.

This clone is a singleton in its sample. The chain carries TRBV19 and TRBJ1-1, with D perhaps TRBD1 (5 bases). CDR3 length equals 14 residues. Trimming cost V 5 bases and J 6 bases, with 16 bases left between them. Germline lookup yields CDR1 LNHDA and CDR2 SQIVND (reference sequence). CDR3 in DNA: TGTGCCAGTAGTGTCGTCGGGGGGGACGCTGAAGCTTTCTTT. It yields the protein CASSVVGGDAEAFF.

The chain links TRBV19 to TRBJ2-3, with D possibly TRBD2 on 5 matching bases. The V and J ends lost 5 bases and 4 bases respectively, with 10 bases between them. This CDR3 region has 13 residues. The germline V gene has CDR1 LNHDA and CDR2 SQIVND (reference sequence). CDR3 loop: CASSSGVPDTQYF. CDR3 in DNA: TGTGCCAGTAGTTCCGGGGTCCCAGATACGCAGTATTTT. Full variable domain (outside the CDR3, taken from reference TRBV19 and TRBJ2-3): DGGITQSPKYLFRKEGQNVTLSCEQNLNHDAMYWYRQDPGQGLRLIYYSQIVNDFQKGDIAEGYSVSREKKESFPLTVTSAQKNPTAFYLCASSSGVPDTQYFGPGTRLTVL.

V and J are TRBV19 and TRBJ1-5, with 10 bases matching TRBD1. In germline, CDR1 is LNHDA, CDR2 SQIVND (reference sequence). V was clipped by 7 bases and J by 6 bases; unmatched bases: 9. The CDR3 covers 15 residues. The CDR3 bases are TGTGCCAGTAAGACGGACAGGGGGTACCGTCAGCCCCAGCATTTT. Protein product: CASKTDRGYRQPQHF.

Worth noting for this clone: Mismatch with germline at one junction end may stem from a read error. The rearrangement links TRBV5-1 to TRBJ2-5, with 13 bases lining up with TRBD2. In germline, CDR1 is SGHRS, CDR2 YFSETQ. This CDR3 has 12 residues. The CDR3 nucleotides read TGCGCCAGCAGCTTTGGGACTAGCGGGGCAAACTTC. It codes for CASSFGTSGANF.

On this clone: At the DNA level, this CDR3 is encoded by other sequences in the same sample as well. The chain employs TRBV5-1 and TRBJ1-3; 7 bases match TRBD1. This CDR3 is 14 amino acids long. Germline CDR1 and CDR2: SGHRS and YFSETQ. V lost 7 bases and J lost 4; bases outside the gene matches: 8. The CDR3 coding sequence is TGCGCCAGCTCCCCCGGGACAGAAGGAAACACCATATATTTT. Translating it yields CASSPGTEGNTIYF.

This CDR3 is CSVEIAGGTQYQETQYF. The DNA of the CDR3 is TGCAGCGTTGAAATAGCGGGGGGTACTCAGTACCAAGAGACCCAGTACTTC. The chain uses TRBV29-1 and TRBJ2-5; 10 nucleotides agree with TRBD2. The trim removed 2 bases at V and 0 bases at J, leaving 9 bases unmatched. From germline, CDR1 is SQVTM and CDR2 ANQGSEA. The CDR3 has 17 amino acids.

This sequence joins TRBV28 and TRBJ1-5, with no clear D. The length of the CDR3 is 13 residues. The V gene's germline CDR1 is MDHEN and CDR2 SYDVKM. Trimming took 7 bases from V and 7 from J, leaving 14 bases between them. In nucleotides, the CDR3 is TGTGCCAGCAACCCCCCTGGGAACCAGCCCCAGCATTTT. It specifies CASNPPGNQPQHF.

This clone was seen just once. The rearrangement uses TRBV10-3 and TRBJ2-7; 8 bases map to TRBD1. The CDR3 loop spans 14 amino acids. Germline CDR1 and CDR2: ENHRY and SYGVKD. The V segment lost 7 bases and the J segment 6 bases; nucleotides outside the gene matches: 11. DNA of the CDR3: TGTGCCATCACCGACGTCGGACAGGGCTCCGAGCAGTACTTC. It specifies CAITDVGQGSEQYF.

The V and J genes are TRBV19 and TRBJ1-6, with D possibly being TRBD1 (5 bases). Germline V gene data show CDR1 as LNHDA and CDR2 as SQIVND (reference sequence). The CDR3 extends over 15 amino acids. Trimming removed 6 bases from V and 6 bases from J, with 15 bases in between. The CDR3 DNA reads TGTGCCAGTAGAACTTCGGGCAGGGTTAATTCACCCCTCCACTTT. Protein: CASRTSGRVNSPLHF.

This clone was recorded a few times. The genes are TRBV21-1 and TRBJ2-2. TRBV21-1 is recorded as a pseudogene. The CDR3 has 16 amino acids. CDR3: CASSPAATANTGELFF. CDR3 coding DNA: TGTGCCAGCAGTCCAGCCGCCACCGCGAACACCGGGGAGCTGTTTTTT.

CDR3 region: CASSLAGPGTGGNEQFF. In DNA, the CDR3 is TGTGCCAGCAGCTTAGCGGGCCCGGGGACAGGGGGCAATGAGCAGTTCTTC. The chain recombines TRBV11-1 with TRBJ2-1; TRBD1 aligns across 11 bases. CDR1 and CDR2 from the germline V gene are SGHAT and FQDESV (reference sequence). The CDR3 runs to 17 residues. After removal of 0 bases from V and 6 bases from J, the junction contained 7 bases not matched to a gene.

The V and J genes are TRBV9 and TRBJ2-6; D is possibly TRBD2 (5 bases). Per germline, CDR1 SGDLS and CDR2 YYNGEE. Trimming removed 4 bases from V and 0 bases from J, with 11 bases in between. The CDR3 length is 16 residues. CDR3 loop: CASSLTGSSGANVLTF. CDR3 nucleotides: TGTGCCAGCAGCCTCACTGGGAGCTCTGGGGCCAACGTCCTGACTTTC.

V and J are TRBV20-1 and TRBJ1-2; D is ambiguous. V lost 3 bases and J lost 7, with 9 bases in between. The CDR3 extends over 11 amino acids. Germline V gene data show CDR1 as DFQATT and CDR2 as SNEGSKA (reference sequence). The CDR3 protein is CSARAGFGYTF. Written as DNA, the CDR3 is TGCAGTGCTAGGGCGGGGTTTGGCTACACCTTC.

The chain has TRBV19 and TRBJ1-1, with D maybe TRBD1 (5 bases). V dropped 5 bases and J dropped 1 base, with 14 bases sitting between them. The germline CDR1 and CDR2 sequences are LNHDA and SQIVND (reference sequence). The CDR3 loop spans 15 amino acids. The chain's CDR3 is CASSASGERNTEAFF. In DNA, the CDR3 is TGTGCCAGTAGTGCCTCGGGGGAGAGGAACACTGAAGCTTTCTTT.

The rearrangement links TRBV6-4 to TRBJ2-1, with D possibly matching TRBD1 (5 bases). Germline CDR1 and CDR2: MRHNA and SNTAGT. The CDR3 covers 18 residues. V lost 0 bases to trimming and J lost 0 bases, with 15 bases between them. The CDR3 region is CASSDSNEGQGSYNEQFF. CDR3 sequence (DNA): TGTGCCAGCAGTGACTCTAATGAAGGGCAGGGCTCCTACAATGAGCAGTTCTTC.

The CDR3 spells CSVAGTYYGYTF. The DNA for the CDR3 is TGCAGCGTGGCCGGGACCTACTATGGCTACACCTTC. The chain links TRBV29-1 to TRBJ1-2, with D possibly TRBD1 on 5 matching bases. Germline V gives CDR1 SQVTM, CDR2 ANQGSEA. CDR3 length: 12 amino acids. V was shortened by 6 bases and J by 3 bases, with 11 bases between the two germline ends.

About this clone: Other nucleotide sequences in the sample specify the same CDR3. The CDR3 region has the DNA TGTGCCTGGAGTGGGGTCTACGAGCAGTACTTC. This translates into CAWSGVYEQYF. The chain links TRBV30 to TRBJ2-7; no definite D call. V lost 1 base to trimming and J lost 3 bases, with 4 bases between them. CDR3 length equals 11 residues. Looked up from germline, CDR1 is GTSNPN and CDR2 is SVGIG (reference sequence).

The chain joins TRBV6-2 or TRBV6-3 to TRBJ2-2, with D perhaps TRBD2 (5 bases). The ends were cut back, 6 bases at V and 2 bases at J, with 10 bases in the middle. From germline, CDR1 is MNHEY and CDR2 SVGEGT. The CDR3 covers 14 residues. The CDR3 DNA follows: TGTGCCAGCAGCCCCGGGAAAAACACCGGGGAGCTGTTTTTT. It codes for CASSPGKNTGELFF.

The chain has TRBV6-1 and TRBJ2-7; the match to TRBD2 covers 7 bases. The length of the CDR3 is 15 residues. After removal of 3 bases from V and 1 base from J, the junction contained 6 bases not matched to a gene. CDR1 and CDR2 from the germline V gene are MNHNS and SASEGT. This chain's CDR3 is CASSDPGGISYEQYF. The DNA for the CDR3 is TGTGCCAGCAGTGATCCCGGGGGGATTTCCTACGAGCAGTACTTC.

The J gene is TRBJ1-2, the V gene TRBV27, with D perhaps TRBD1 (6 bases). Germline V gene data show CDR1 as MNHEY and CDR2 as SMNVEV (reference sequence). The CDR3 has 15 amino acids. Trimming took 3 bases from V and 1 from J, leaving 12 bases between them. The CDR3: CASSLGGASNYGYTF. The CDR3 DNA reads TGTGCCAGCAGTTTGGGGGGGGCTAGTAACTATGGCTACACCTTC.

The rearrangement joins TRBV4-2 to TRBJ2-7, with TRBD2 matching over 12 bases. The CDR3 is 15 amino acids. Germline CDR1 reads LGHNA; CDR2 reads YNFKEQ. V shed 0 bases and J 4 bases; nucleotides not matched to a gene: 1. This CDR3 reads CASSQDTSGGYEQYF. The DNA of the CDR3 is TGTGCCAGCAGCCAAGATACTAGCGGGGGGTACGAGCAGTACTTC.

The genes are TRBV5-1 and TRBJ1-1; no firm D call. Germline CDR1 reads SGHRS; CDR2 reads YFSETQ. The CDR3 covers 13 residues. Trimming pared 4 bases from V and 3 bases from J, leaving 10 bases between. CDR3 DNA sequence: TGCGCCAGCAGCCGAGATCAGCACACTGAAGCTTTCTTT. It specifies CASSRDQHTEAFF.

On this clone itself: A read error may account for a junction end that differs from germline. This chain connects TRBV27 to TRBJ1-6; no reliable D call. The CDR3 runs to 15 residues. In germline, CDR1 is MNHEY, CDR2 SMNVEV (reference sequence). Here the CDR3 DNA reads TGTGCCAGCAGTTTATATCCCCCAATAGATTCACCCCCCCACTTT. It translates to CASSLYPPIDSPPHF.

The chain carries TRBV11-3 and TRBJ1-1; 7 bases agree with TRBD1. The V gene's germline CDR1 is SGHNT and CDR2 YENEEA. This CDR3 region has 19 residues. V lost 7 bases, J lost 0 bases, and 20 bases stayed unmatched. The CDR3: CASNPLPTGVGAMNTEAFF. The DNA for the CDR3 is TGTGCCAGCAACCCCCTACCCACAGGGGTAGGGGCTATGAACACTGAAGCTTTCTTT.

As regards this clone: One end of the junction does not line up with germline, which may come from a read error. The J gene is TRBJ2-7, the V gene TRBV7-9, with 15 positions matching TRBD2. The CDR3 sequence is 14 residues long. The germline gives CDR1 SEHNR, CDR2 FQNEAQ (reference sequence). The CDR3 here is CASSPGTSGRMGGF. CDR3 DNA: TGTGCCAGCAGCCCGGGGACTAGCGGGAGGATGGGGGGTTTC.

This clone was recorded only once. J is TRBJ1-3 and V is TRBV5-3; 7 bases agree with TRBD1. TRBV5-3 is known as an ORF, though its function is uncertain. This CDR3 has 22 residues. The V gene end was trimmed by 0 bases and the J gene end by 0 bases; junction bases not matched to a gene: 21. The CDR3 protein is CARSLAPVRQGPSSSSGNTIYF. The CDR3 DNA sequence: TGTGCCAGAAGCTTGGCCCCCGTGCGACAGGGCCCATCTTCCTCCTCTGGAAACACCATATATTTT.

Only one count was recorded for this clone. V usage is TRBV15 and J usage is TRBJ1-2; no clear D gene. Trimming left V 1 base short and J 6 bases short, with 15 bases between. Germline lookup yields CDR1 LNHNV and CDR2 YYDKDF (reference sequence). The CDR3 is made up of 15 amino acids. The CDR3 region has the DNA TGTGCCACCAGCAGAGGACGGGCCTTGGAGAATGGCTACACCTTC. Its protein is CATSRGRALENGYTF.